These 12 T cell receptor beta chains came from one sample sequenced in a study of Graves' ophthalmopathy and Graves' hyperthyroidism. Researchers took RNA transcripts and amplified TCR beta CDR3 regions from them. Investigators did first-round RT-PCR with HTBI primers, then second-round multiplex PCR. TCRdb itself ran the multiplex PCR reads through MiXCR, one entry per CDR3 protein. The sample includes about 550,000 distinct CDR3 sequences, 35% to 45% of them seen just once. Sequences were obtained from peripheral blood or thyroid tissue (not recorded which). The receptors shown here come from an adult man with Graves' hyperthyroidism.

The chain joins TRBV7-4 to TRBJ1-5; weak D call: TRBD1 (5 bases). There are 14 residues in the CDR3. Germline V gene data show CDR1 as SGHVT and CDR2 as SQSDAQ. V lost 5 bases and J lost 9, with 17 bases in between. The CDR3 loop reads CASSQDGAPSPQHF. CDR3 sequence (DNA): TGTGCCAGCAGCCAAGACGGGGCTCCTTCGCCCCAGCATTTT.

V and J are TRBV7-2 and TRBJ2-5; maybe TRBD1 (6 bases). Germline CDR1 reads SGHTA; CDR2 reads FQGNSA. This CDR3 comprises 16 residues. Trimming pared 10 bases from V and 4 bases from J, leaving 25 bases between. CDR3 coding DNA: TGTGCCATGCGGCGGCCCACGACAGGCAAGGTAGAGACCCAGTACTTC. This sequence encodes CAMRRPTTGKVETQYF.

This clonotype has at least ten counts. The chain employs TRBV29-1 and TRBJ1-5; 12 bases are shared with TRBD1. From germline, CDR1 is SQVTM and CDR2 ANQGSEA. Losses at the gene ends were 6 bases for V and 9 bases for J; bases not matched to a gene: 3. This CDR3 contains 12 residues. The CDR3 bases are TGCAGCGTCGGGACAGGGGGCAGGCCCCAGCATTTT. The encoded protein is CSVGTGGRPQHF.

This clonotype was observed a few times. The chain joins TRBV30 to TRBJ2-7; tentatively, D is TRBD2 (6 bases). Germline loops: CDR1 GTSNPN, CDR2 SVGIG (reference sequence). Trimming removed 1 base at V and 0 bases at J, with 7 bases between. This CDR3 spans 13 amino acids. DNA of the CDR3: TGTGCCTGGAGTGACGGGAGCTCCTACGAGCAGTACTTC. This encodes CAWSDGSSYEQYF.

This clonotype appeared many times. V usage is TRBV5-5 and J usage is TRBJ1-1; D gene unclear. Germline V lookup: CDR1 SGHKS, CDR2 YYEKEE (reference sequence). The CDR3 totals 15 residues. The germline V and J ends were trimmed by 0 bases and 6 bases, with 15 bases remaining between them. CDR3 bases: TGTGCCAGCAGCTTGGTTGTAGTAATTGACCCTGAAGCTTTCTTT. Translated, it gives CASSLVVVIDPEAFF. The full variable domain, in which reference TRBV5-5 and TRBJ1-1 provide the parts outside the CDR3, is DAGVTQSPTHLIKTRGQQVTLRCSPISGHKSVSWYQQVLGQGPQFIFQYYEKEERGRGNFPDRFSARQFPNYSSELNVNALLLGDSALYLCASSLVVVIDPEAFFGQGTRLTVV.

This clonotype showed up many times. J is TRBJ1-5 and V is TRBV7-2; TRBD1 matches 9 bases. J lost 11 bases, V lost 5 bases, and 13 bases had no gene match. The CDR3 covers 15 residues. The germline V gene encodes CDR1 SGHTA and CDR2 FQGNSA. The CDR3 region has the DNA TGTGCCAGCAGCACCTCCCGGACAGGGGTTCCAGCCCAGCATTTT. Translating gives CASSTSRTGVPAQHF.

In this sample, this clonotype turned up a few times. The V call is TRBV12-3 or TRBV12-4, the J call TRBJ2-7; D is undetermined. The CDR3 sequence is 12 residues long. The V and J ends lost 6 bases and 7 bases respectively, with 13 bases between them. CDR3 sequence: CASRPERNEQYF. CDR3 DNA: TGTGCCAGCAGACCCGAGCGCAATGAGCAGTACTTC.

This clonotype was detected ten times or more. The V gene is TRBV29-1, the J gene TRBJ2-2; 10 nucleotides line up with TRBD1. Germline assignment: CDR1 SQVTM and CDR2 ANQGSEA. The J segment lost 4 bases and the V segment lost 6 bases, leaving 11 bases of the junction unmatched. The CDR3 runs to 16 residues. DNA of the CDR3: TGCAGCGTCGACCCTGGACAGGGGGGCAGCACCGGGGAGCTGTTTTTT. Translated: CSVDPGQGGSTGELFF.

There are many counts of this clonotype. V usage is TRBV2 and J usage is TRBJ1-5, with 9 bases matching TRBD1. From germline, CDR1 is SNHLY and CDR2 FYNNEI. This CDR3 contains 15 residues. With V trimmed by 6 bases and J by 6 bases, 9 bases remained unmatched. Here the CDR3 reads CASRGDRGNIQPQHF. In DNA, the CDR3 is TGTGCCAGCAGAGGCGACAGGGGGAATATTCAGCCCCAGCATTTT.

V and J are TRBV19 and TRBJ1-2; D is possibly TRBD1 (5 bases). The ends were cut back, 6 bases at V and 0 bases at J, with 14 bases in the middle. The germline V gene has CDR1 LNHDA and CDR2 SQIVND (reference sequence). This CDR3 is 15 amino acids long. The CDR3 nucleotides are TGTGCCAGTAGCCCCGACAGCTTTCCTAACTATGGCTACACCTTC. This translates into CASSPDSFPNYGYTF.

Worth noting for this clonotype: Possible read error: a much larger clone is one base away. The chain employs TRBV15 and TRBJ2-5; the D gene is possibly TRBD1 (6 bases). Trimming pared 8 bases from V and 5 bases from J, leaving 18 bases between. The CDR3 totals 14 residues. Germline CDR1 is LNHNV and CDR2 is YYDKDF (reference sequence). CDR3 region: CATGWGQGEETQYF. The DNA of the CDR3 is TGTGCCACCGGCTGGGGGCAGGGCGAGGAGACCCAGTACTTC.

V is TRBV2 and J is TRBJ2-2, with 8 bases that match TRBD1. Germline assignment: CDR1 SNHLY and CDR2 FYNNEI. The CDR3 extends over 17 amino acids. V shed 6 bases, J shed 5 bases, and the junction held 14 bases outside the gene matches. The CDR3 protein is CASSQFGQGSWTGELFF. As DNA, the CDR3 is TGTGCCAGCAGCCAATTTGGACAGGGCTCATGGACCGGGGAGCTGTTTTTT.